The 19 T cell receptor beta chains reported below all come from one sample, sequenced in a study of OX40 agonist ivuxolimab in advanced cancers. The method was immunoSEQ multiplex PCR; TCRdb's version includes in-frame clones alone and lacks a portion of them. In the table there are tens of thousands of clones, about 87% of which are singletons. The sample consisted of CD4+ or CD8+ T cells sorted from blood, taken in a trial of the OX40 agonist ivuxolimab. The receptor source for this set is an adult with an advanced solid tumor such as melanoma, head and neck, liver or kidney cancer.

The genes are TRBV9 and TRBJ2-3; a possible D gene is TRBD1 (6 bases). Trimming took off 3 bases at V and 2 bases at J, with 16 bases between the two ends. Germline V gene sequence: CDR1 SGDLS, CDR2 YYNGEE. This CDR3 is 16 amino acids long. This chain's CDR3 is CASSGRAGDTTDTQYF. DNA of the CDR3: TGTGCCAGCAGCGGTAGGGCTGGGGACACCACAGATACGCAGTATTTT.

J is TRBJ2-7 and V is TRBV10-2, with 9 positions matching TRBD2. The CDR3 is 15 residues long. Per germline, CDR1 WSHSY and CDR2 SAAADI. V lost 2 bases and J lost 9; bases outside the gene matches: 11. CDR3 nucleotide sequence: TGCGCCAGCAGTGAGGGTTGGTTAGCGGGAGAGGTGCAGTACTTC. This codes for CASSEGWLAGEVQYF.

V usage is TRBV7-9 and J usage is TRBJ2-5; D not certain. The length of the CDR3 is 13 residues. V dropped 1 base and J dropped 1 base, with 4 bases sitting between them. The germline CDR1 and CDR2 sequences are SEHNR and FQNEAQ (reference sequence). Here the CDR3 reads CASSLDFQETQYF. For the CDR3, the DNA is TGTGCCAGCAGCTTAGACTTCCAAGAGACCCAGTACTTC.

The chain links TRBV14 to TRBJ2-7; no clear D gene. In germline, CDR1 is SGHDN, CDR2 FVKESK. V dropped 1 base and J dropped 6 bases, with 13 bases sitting between them. The CDR3 extends over 14 amino acids. CDR3 protein: CASSQAGTVGEQYF. The CDR3 DNA reads TGTGCCAGCAGCCAAGCAGGCACGGTGGGCGAGCAGTACTTC.

This clone was counted once. CDR3 amino acids: CASSPTSGGISGANVLTF. In DNA, the CDR3 is TGCGCCAGCAGCCCCACTAGCGGGGGGATCTCTGGGGCCAACGTCCTGACTTTC. The chain joins TRBV4-1 to TRBJ2-6; 12 nucleotides agree with TRBD2. This CDR3 has 18 amino acids. The J segment lost 0 bases and the V segment lost 4 bases, leaving 4 bases of the junction unmatched. The germline V gene encodes CDR1 MGHRA and CDR2 YSYEKL.

The CDR3 spells CASSRGLEGYEQYF. Written as DNA, the CDR3 is TGTGCCAGTAGTAGAGGACTAGAAGGCTACGAGCAGTACTTC. V is TRBV19 and J is TRBJ2-7, with 7 bases aligning to TRBD2. The CDR3 extends over 14 amino acids. Germline V gene lookup returns CDR1 LNHDA and CDR2 SQIVND (reference sequence). V lost 4 bases to trimming and J lost 3 bases; unmatched junction nucleotides: 6.

V is TRBV5-1 and J is TRBJ2-1, with 10 bases identical to TRBD2. This CDR3 region has 17 residues. V was clipped by 4 bases and J by 2 bases; unmatched bases: 9. The V gene's germline CDR1 is SGHRS and CDR2 YFSETQ. CDR3 sequence reads: CASSHPSSGGAYNEQFF. DNA for the CDR3: TGCGCCAGCAGCCACCCTTCCAGCGGGGGGGCCTACAATGAGCAGTTCTTC.

The V gene is TRBV5-1, the J gene TRBJ2-2, with TRBD2 as a possible D gene (5 bases). Trimming took 3 bases from V and 4 from J, leaving 13 bases between them. CDR1 and CDR2 (germline): SGHRS, YFSETQ. This CDR3 region has 15 residues. The chain's CDR3 is CASSWLEGGTGELFF. CDR3 DNA sequence: TGCGCCAGCAGCTGGTTAGAGGGTGGCACCGGGGAGCTGTTTTTT.

The chain uses TRBV27 and TRBJ2-5, with 7 positions matching TRBD1. Per the germline V gene, CDR1 is MNHEY and CDR2 is SMNVEV (reference sequence). Trimming removed 5 bases from V and 7 bases from J; junction bases left unmatched: 13. The CDR3 loop spans 15 amino acids. The CDR3 DNA follows: TGTGCCAGCAGTCCTCCGCTCCAGGGGGTAGGGACCCAGTACTTC. Translation gives CASSPPLQGVGTQYF.

This chain joins TRBV5-1 and TRBJ2-5, with 8 bases identical to TRBD1. CDR3 length: 14 residues. Trimming took 3 bases from V and 5 from J; bases not matched to a gene: 6. CDR1 is SGHRS, CDR2 YFSETQ, per germline. The CDR3 loop reads CASSSTGVEETQYF. In DNA, the CDR3 is TGCGCCAGCAGCTCGACAGGGGTGGAGGAGACCCAGTACTTC.

The chain combines TRBV7-6 with TRBJ2-3, with 9 bases aligning to TRBD1. The CDR3 is made up of 14 amino acids. Germline V gives CDR1 SGHVS, CDR2 FNYEAQ. J lost 3 bases, V lost 6 bases, and 4 bases had no gene match. For the CDR3, the DNA is TGTGCCAGCAGTCCCGGGACAGGGACAGATACGCAGTATTTT. Translated, it gives CASSPGTGTDTQYF.

The V gene is TRBV7-9, the J gene TRBJ2-3; 10 positions agree with TRBD1. Germline V gives CDR1 SEHNR, CDR2 FQNEAQ (reference sequence). Trimming at V came to 5 bases and at J to 3 bases, leaving 11 bases not matched to a gene. The CDR3 loop spans 17 amino acids. The CDR3: CASSLRQGAFETDTQYF. The CDR3 nucleotides read TGTGCCAGCAGCCTACGACAGGGGGCCTTTGAGACAGATACGCAGTATTTT.

This clone occurred once. The chain links TRBV11-2 to TRBJ2-1, with unresolved D. This CDR3 region has 15 residues. Germline values: CDR1 SGHAT, CDR2 FQNNGV. Trimming left V 2 bases short and J 0 bases short, with 8 bases between. CDR3 nucleotides: TGTGCCAGCAGCTTACGCAGGAGCTCCTACAATGAGCAGTTCTTC. Translation: CASSLRRSSYNEQFF. Combining the CDR3 with reference TRBV11-2 and TRBJ2-1 gives the whole variable domain EAGVAQSPRYKIIEKRQSVAFWCNPISGHATLYWYQQILGQGPKLLIQFQNNGVVDDSQLPKDRFSAERLKGVDSTLKIQPAKLEDSAVYLCASSLRRSSYNEQFFGPGTRLTVL.

The rearrangement links TRBV4-1 to TRBJ2-3, with TRBD2 as a possible D gene (6 bases). The V end lost 0 bases, the J end lost 5 bases, and 12 bases lay between the germline ends. Germline V gene sequence: CDR1 MGHRA, CDR2 YSYEKL. The CDR3 length is 15 residues. The DNA for the CDR3 is TGCGCCAGCAGCCAAGATGGGCTAGCGAGAGATACGCAGTATTTT. This codes for CASSQDGLARDTQYF.

The table lists this clone with a few counts. The chain employs TRBV19 and TRBJ2-7; D may be TRBD1 (6 bases). The V end lost 6 bases, the J end lost 5 bases, and 11 bases lay between the germline ends. CDR3 length equals 12 residues. Germline V lookup: CDR1 LNHDA, CDR2 SQIVND (reference sequence). CDR3 residues: CASSPRDNEQYF. The CDR3 DNA follows: TGTGCCAGTAGCCCCCGGGACAACGAGCAGTACTTC.

This chain joins TRBV28 and TRBJ2-3; D could derive from TRBD1 or TRBD2 (5 bases each). The CDR3 contains 15 residues. The germline V gene has CDR1 MDHEN and CDR2 SYDVKM. Trimming cost V 2 bases and J 2 bases, with 11 bases left between them. DNA for the CDR3: TGTGCCAGCAGTTTAGGGGGTAGGACCACAGATACGCAGTATTTT. Protein: CASSLGGRTTDTQYF. The variable domain in full, with the rest retrieved from reference TRBV28 and TRBJ2-3, is DVKVTQSSRYLVKRTGEKVFLECVQDMDHENMFWYRQDPGLGLRLIYFSYDVKMKEKGDIPEGYSVSREKKERFSLILESASTNQTSMYLCASSLGGRTTDTQYFGPGTRLTVL.

This clone was seen only once. The chain combines TRBV4-1 with TRBJ1-1, with D unresolved. The CDR3 length is 13 residues. V gave up 0 bases and J gave up 7 bases, with 9 bases separating them. CDR1 and CDR2 (germline): MGHRA, YSYEKL. The CDR3 DNA reads TGCGCCAGCAGCCAAGATCAGAGAATTGAAGCTTTCTTT. This codes for CASSQDQRIEAFF.

This sequence joins TRBV11-3 and TRBJ2-3; 8 bases align to TRBD2. Unmatched junction bases numbered 8, after V lost 7 bases and J lost 5 bases. This CDR3 contains 14 residues. CDR1 and CDR2 (germline): SGHNT, YENEEA. The CDR3 DNA reads TGTGCCAGCAAGTCGGGGGGGGGCGAAGATACGCAGTATTTT. Residues: CASKSGGGEDTQYF.

V is TRBV18 and J is TRBJ2-1; D is undetermined. The germline V and J ends were trimmed by 4 bases and 2 bases, with 12 bases remaining between them. Germline-derived CDR1 and CDR2 are KGHSH and LQKENI. The CDR3 spans 15 residues. The CDR3 bases are TGTGCCAGCTCACTGGACGGTGGCGCCTACAATGAGCAGTTCTTC. It codes for CASSLDGGAYNEQFF.